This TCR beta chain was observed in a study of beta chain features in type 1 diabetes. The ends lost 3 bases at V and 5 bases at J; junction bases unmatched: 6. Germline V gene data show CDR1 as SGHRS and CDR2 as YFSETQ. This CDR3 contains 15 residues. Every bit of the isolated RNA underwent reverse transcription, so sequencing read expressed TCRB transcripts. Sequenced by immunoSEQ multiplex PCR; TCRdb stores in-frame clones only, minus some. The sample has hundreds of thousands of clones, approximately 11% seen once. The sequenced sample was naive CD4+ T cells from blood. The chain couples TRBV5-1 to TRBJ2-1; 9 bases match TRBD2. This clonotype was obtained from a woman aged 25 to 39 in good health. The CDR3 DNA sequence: TGCGCCAGCAGCTCCGATAGCGGGGGAGACAATGAGCAGTTCTTC. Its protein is CASSSDSGGDNEQFF.